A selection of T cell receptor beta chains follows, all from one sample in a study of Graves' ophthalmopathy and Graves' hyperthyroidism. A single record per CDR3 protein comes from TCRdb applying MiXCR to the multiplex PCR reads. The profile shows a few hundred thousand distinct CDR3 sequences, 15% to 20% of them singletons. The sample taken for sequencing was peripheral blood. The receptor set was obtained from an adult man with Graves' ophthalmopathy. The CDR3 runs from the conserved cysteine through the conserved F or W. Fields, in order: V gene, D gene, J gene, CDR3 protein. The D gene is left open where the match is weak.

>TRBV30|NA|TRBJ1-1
CAWSLIGGGTEAFF
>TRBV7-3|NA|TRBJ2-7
CASSQPLAGYEQYF
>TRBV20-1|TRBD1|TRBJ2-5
CSAGTETGGRETQYF
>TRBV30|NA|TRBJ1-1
CAWRSPGRNTEAFF
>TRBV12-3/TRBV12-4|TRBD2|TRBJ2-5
CASTLRGAEETQYF
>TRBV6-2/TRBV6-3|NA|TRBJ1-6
CAGSYLAIDPLDSPLHF
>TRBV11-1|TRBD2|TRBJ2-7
CASSLALAGVAGQYF
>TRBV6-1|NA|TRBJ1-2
CASSPGTAEKDGYTF
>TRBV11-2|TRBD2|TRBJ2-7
CASSFSGTSGIYEQYF
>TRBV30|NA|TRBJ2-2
CAWSVLIRRAGELFF
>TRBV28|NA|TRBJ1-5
CASSSSGTDGEGQPQHF
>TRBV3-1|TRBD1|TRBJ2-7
CASSPPGQGLYEQYF
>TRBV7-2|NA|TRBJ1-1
CASSLPVTPEAFF
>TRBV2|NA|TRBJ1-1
CASSESEGFGSEAFF
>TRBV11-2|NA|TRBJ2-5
CASSLDGPQKTQYF
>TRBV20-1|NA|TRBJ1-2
CSAREEVGNGYTF
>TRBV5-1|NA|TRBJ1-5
CASSGGERNQPQHF
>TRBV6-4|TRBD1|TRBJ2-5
CASRFRTGILGAQETQYF
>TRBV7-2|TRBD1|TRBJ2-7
CASSLSRQGPYEQYF
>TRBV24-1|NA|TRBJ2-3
CATSDSTSRDTQYF
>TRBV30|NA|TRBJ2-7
CAWSVQELREQYF
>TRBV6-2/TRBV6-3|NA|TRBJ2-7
CATHRGSSEQYF
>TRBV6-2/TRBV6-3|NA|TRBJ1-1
CASRGEGNTEAFF
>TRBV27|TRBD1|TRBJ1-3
CASSSRGPYSGNTIYF
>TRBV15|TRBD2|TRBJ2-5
CATSRGGLAGGPETQYF
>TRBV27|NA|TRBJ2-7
CASSLRASYEQYF
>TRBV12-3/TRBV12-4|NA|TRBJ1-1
CASSLRSSRNTEAFF
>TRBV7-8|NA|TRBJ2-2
CASSPRGLGVNTGELFF
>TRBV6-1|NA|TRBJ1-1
CASSRIGGDTEASF
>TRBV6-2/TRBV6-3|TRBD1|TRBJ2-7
CASTNPDRSYEQYF
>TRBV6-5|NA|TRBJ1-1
CASSYPGRDAFF
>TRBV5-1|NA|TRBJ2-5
CASSSRGGEETQYF
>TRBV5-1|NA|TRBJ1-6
CASRLEPSDSPLHF
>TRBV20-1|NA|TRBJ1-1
CSARVPDTEAFF
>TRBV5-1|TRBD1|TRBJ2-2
CASSLAGGGGELFF
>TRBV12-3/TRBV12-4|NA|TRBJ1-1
CASSPTGLGTEAFF
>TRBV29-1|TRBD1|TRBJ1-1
CSAQDRADTEAFF
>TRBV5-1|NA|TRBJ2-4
CASSLGIVGESLAKNIQYF
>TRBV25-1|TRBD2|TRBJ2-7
CASSEWGGSYEQYF
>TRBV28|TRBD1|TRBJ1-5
CASSFRGRWQPQHF